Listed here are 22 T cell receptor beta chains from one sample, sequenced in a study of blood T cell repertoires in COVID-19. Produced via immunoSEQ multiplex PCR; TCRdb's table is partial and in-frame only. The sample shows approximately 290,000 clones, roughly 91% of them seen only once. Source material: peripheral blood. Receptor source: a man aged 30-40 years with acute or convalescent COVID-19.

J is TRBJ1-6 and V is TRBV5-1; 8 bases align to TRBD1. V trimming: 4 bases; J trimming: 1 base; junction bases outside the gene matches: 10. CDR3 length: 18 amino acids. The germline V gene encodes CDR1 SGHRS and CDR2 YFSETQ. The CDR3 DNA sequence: TGCGCCAGCAGCCGACTAGACAGGGGAAGTTCCTATAATTCACCCCTCCACTTT. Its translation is CASSRLDRGSSYNSPLHF.

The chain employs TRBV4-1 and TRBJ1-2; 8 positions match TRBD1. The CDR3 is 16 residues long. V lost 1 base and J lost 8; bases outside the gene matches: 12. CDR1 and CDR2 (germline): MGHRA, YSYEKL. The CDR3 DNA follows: TGCGCCAGCAGCCAAGTAACCAGGGGGCTTCTTAGGGGCTACACCTTC. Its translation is CASSQVTRGLLRGYTF.

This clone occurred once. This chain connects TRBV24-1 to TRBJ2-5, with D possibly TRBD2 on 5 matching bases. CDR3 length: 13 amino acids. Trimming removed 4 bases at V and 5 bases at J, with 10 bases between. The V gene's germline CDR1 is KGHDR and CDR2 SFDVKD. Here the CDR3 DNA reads TGTGCCACCAGTGAGGGTAGGGAGGAGACCCAGTACTTC. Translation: CATSEGREETQYF.

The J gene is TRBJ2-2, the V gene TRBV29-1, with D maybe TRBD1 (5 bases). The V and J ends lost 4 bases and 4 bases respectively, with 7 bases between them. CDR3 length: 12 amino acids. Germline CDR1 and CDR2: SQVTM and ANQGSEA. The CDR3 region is CSVVDITGELFF. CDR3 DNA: TGCAGCGTTGTGGACATCACCGGGGAGCTGTTTTTT.

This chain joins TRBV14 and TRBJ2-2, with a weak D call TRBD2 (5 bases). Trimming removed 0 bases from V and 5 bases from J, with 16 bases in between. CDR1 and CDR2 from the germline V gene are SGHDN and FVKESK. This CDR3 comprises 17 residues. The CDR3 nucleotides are TGTGCCAGCAGCCAAGATAGGCTAGCTTCTGGGACCGGGGAGCTGTTTTTT. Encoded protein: CASSQDRLASGTGELFF.

CDR3 DNA: TGCGCCAGCAGCATCGCAGGGGGCGAGTATGGCTACACCTTC. Amino acids: CASSIAGGEYGYTF. The chain carries TRBV5-1 and TRBJ1-2; TRBD1 matches at 8 bases. V trimming: 4 bases; J trimming: 5 bases; junction bases outside the gene matches: 7. This CDR3 is 14 amino acids long. CDR1 SGHRS and CDR2 YFSETQ come from the germline V gene.

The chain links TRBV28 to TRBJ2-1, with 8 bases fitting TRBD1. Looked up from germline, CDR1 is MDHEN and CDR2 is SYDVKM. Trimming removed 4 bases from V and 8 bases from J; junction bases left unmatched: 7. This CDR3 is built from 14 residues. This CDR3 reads CASSYDRGLYEQFF. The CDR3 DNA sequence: TGTGCCAGCAGTTACGACAGGGGTTTATATGAGCAGTTCTTC.

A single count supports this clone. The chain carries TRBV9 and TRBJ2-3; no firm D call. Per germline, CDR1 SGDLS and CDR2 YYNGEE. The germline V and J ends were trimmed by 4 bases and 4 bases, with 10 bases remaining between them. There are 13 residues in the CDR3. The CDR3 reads CASSPGGSDTQYF. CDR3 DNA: TGTGCCAGCAGCCCAGGTGGCTCAGATACGCAGTATTTT.

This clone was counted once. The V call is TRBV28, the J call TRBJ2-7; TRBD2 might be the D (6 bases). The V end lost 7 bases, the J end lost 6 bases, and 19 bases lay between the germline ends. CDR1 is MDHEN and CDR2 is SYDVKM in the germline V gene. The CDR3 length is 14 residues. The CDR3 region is CASTQVGRGGEQYF. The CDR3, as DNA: TGTGCCAGCACCCAGGTCGGGCGGGGAGGCGAGCAGTACTTC.

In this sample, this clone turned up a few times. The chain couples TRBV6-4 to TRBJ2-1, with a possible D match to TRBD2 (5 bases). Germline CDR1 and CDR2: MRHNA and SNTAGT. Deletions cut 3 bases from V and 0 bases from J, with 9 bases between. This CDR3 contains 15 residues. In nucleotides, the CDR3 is TGTGCCAGCAGTGAAACTAGTCTCTCCTACAATGAGCAGTTCTTC. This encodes CASSETSLSYNEQFF.

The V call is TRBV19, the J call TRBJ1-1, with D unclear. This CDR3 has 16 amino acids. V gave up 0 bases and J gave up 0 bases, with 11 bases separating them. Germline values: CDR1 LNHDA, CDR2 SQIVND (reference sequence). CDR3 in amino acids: CASSIEPLRVNTEAFF. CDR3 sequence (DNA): TGTGCCAGTAGTATAGAACCCTTACGGGTGAACACTGAAGCTTTCTTT.

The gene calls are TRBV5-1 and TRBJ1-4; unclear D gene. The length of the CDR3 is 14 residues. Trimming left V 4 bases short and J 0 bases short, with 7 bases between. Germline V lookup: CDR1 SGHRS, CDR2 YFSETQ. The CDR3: CASSHTATNEKLFF. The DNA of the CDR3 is TGCGCCAGCAGCCACACAGCAACTAATGAAAAACTGTTTTTT.

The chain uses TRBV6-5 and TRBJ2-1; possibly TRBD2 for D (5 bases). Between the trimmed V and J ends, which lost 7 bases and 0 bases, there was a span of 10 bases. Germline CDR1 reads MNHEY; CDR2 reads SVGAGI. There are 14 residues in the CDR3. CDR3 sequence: CASNGGLSYNEQFF. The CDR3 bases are TGTGCCAGCAATGGCGGGCTCTCCTACAATGAGCAGTTCTTC.

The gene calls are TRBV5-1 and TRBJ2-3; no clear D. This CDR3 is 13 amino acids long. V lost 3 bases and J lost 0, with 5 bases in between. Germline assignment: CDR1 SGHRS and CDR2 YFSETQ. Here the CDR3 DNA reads TGCGCCAGCAGCTGGGCTAGCACAGATACGCAGTATTTT. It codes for CASSWASTDTQYF. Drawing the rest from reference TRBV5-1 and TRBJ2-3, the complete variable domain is KAGVTQTPRYLIKTRGQQVTLSCSPISGHRSVSWYQQTPGQGLQFLFEYFSETQRNKGNFPGRFSGRQFSNSRSEMNVSTLELGDSALYLCASSWASTDTQYFGPGTRLTVL.

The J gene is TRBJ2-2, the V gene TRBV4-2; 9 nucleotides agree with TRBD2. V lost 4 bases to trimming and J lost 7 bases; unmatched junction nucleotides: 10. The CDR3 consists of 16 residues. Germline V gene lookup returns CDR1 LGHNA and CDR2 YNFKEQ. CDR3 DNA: TGTGCCAGCAGCCTGTTGGCGGGGGGGCCTGGCGGGGAGCTGTTTTTT. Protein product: CASSLLAGGPGGELFF.

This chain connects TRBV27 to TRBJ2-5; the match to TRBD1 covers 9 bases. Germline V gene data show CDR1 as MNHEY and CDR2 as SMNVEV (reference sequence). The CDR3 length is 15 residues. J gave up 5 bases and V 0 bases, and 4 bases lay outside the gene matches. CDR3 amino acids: CASSLSGTGRETQYF. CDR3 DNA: TGTGCCAGCAGTTTATCCGGGACAGGGAGGGAGACCCAGTACTTC.

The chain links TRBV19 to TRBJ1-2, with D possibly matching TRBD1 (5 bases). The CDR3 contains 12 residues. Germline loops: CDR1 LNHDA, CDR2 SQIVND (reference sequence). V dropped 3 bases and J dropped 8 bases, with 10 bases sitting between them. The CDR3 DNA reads TGTGCCAGTAGTATGGGGCAGTACGGCTACACCTTC. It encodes CASSMGQYGYTF.

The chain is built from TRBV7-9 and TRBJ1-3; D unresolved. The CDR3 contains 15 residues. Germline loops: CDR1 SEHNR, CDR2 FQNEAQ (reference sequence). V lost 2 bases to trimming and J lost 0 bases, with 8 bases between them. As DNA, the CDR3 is TGTGCCAGCAGCTTAACCAGGTTCTCTGGAAACACCATATATTTT. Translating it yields CASSLTRFSGNTIYF.

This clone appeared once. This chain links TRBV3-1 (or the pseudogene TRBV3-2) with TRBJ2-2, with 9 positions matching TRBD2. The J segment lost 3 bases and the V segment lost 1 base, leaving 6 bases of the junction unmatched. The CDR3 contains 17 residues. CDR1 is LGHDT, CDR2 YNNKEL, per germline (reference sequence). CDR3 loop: CASSQGLAGWDTGELFF. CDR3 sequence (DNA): TGTGCCAGCAGCCAAGGCCTAGCGGGATGGGACACCGGGGAGCTGTTTTTT.

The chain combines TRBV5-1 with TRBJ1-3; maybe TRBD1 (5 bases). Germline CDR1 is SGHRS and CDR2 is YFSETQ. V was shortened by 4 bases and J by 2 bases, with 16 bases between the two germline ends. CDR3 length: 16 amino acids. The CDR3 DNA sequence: TGCGCCAGCAGCGGGGCTCTTGGCTGGCCTGGAAACACCATATATTTT. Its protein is CASSGALGWPGNTIYF.

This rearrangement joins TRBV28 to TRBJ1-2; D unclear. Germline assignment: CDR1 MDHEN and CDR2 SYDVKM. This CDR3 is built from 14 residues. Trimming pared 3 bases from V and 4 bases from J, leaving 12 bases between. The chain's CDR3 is CASSFSPLPYGYTF. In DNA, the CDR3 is TGTGCCAGCAGTTTTTCGCCACTACCCTATGGCTACACCTTC.

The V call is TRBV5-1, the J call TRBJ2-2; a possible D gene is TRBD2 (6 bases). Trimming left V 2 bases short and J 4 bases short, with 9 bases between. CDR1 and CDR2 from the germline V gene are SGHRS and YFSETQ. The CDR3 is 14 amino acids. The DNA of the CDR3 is TGCGCCAGCAGCTTCGGGAGTTTCACCGGGGAGCTGTTTTTT. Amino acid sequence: CASSFGSFTGELFF.